The subject of this entry is one T cell receptor (beta chain). In the CD4+ fraction, cells were divided into CD45RA+ naive and CD45RA-negative memory subsets. The CDR3 length is 16 residues. Germline CDR1 SGHDT, CDR2 YYEEEE. V shed 4 bases, J shed 3 bases, and the junction held 7 bases outside the gene matches. The data stem from a study of shared clonotypes between healthy human individuals. The authors' processing: Sequence data from immunoSEQ were junction-only and lacked quality scores; consequently, filtering differed. Only in-frame clones appear in the TCRdb table, and some are missing; sequencing was by immunoSEQ multiplex PCR. V and J calls and clone size are given by that table; D and trimming were obtained from the DNA. The sample has some 2,500,000 clones; roughly 93% are singletons.

The receptor's source is a young man in good health. Some clones in this sample may be carry-over from other donors' samples. The genes are TRBV5-6 and TRBJ2-1, with 10 bases matching TRBD2. The sample comprised naive CD4+ T cells from PBMCs. As for subset: CD45RA+ positively selected. The chain's CDR3 is CASSEHRLAGYNEQFF. The CDR3, as DNA: TGTGCCAGCAGCGAACACCGACTAGCGGGCTACAATGAGCAGTTCTTC.